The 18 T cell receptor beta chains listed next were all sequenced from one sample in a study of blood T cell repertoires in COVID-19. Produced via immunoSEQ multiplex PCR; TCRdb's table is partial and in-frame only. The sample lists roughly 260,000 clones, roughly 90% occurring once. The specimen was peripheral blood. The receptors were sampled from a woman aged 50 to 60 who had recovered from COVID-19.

Written as DNA, the CDR3 is TGTGCCAGCAGTGAATGGACAGGGGCGAGCCAAGAGACCCAGTACTTC. Translated: CASSEWTGASQETQYF. The chain joins TRBV25-1 to TRBJ2-5, with TRBD1 identical over 9 bases. The CDR3 runs to 16 residues. Looked up from germline, CDR1 is MGHDK and CDR2 is SYGVNS. V gave up 1 base and J gave up 1 base; unmatched junction bases: 4.

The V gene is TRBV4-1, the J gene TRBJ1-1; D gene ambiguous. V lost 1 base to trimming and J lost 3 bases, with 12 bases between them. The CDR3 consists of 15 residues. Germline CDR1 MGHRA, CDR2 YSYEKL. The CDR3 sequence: CASSQGLTVDTEAFF. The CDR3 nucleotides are TGCGCCAGCAGCCAAGGTCTAACAGTCGACACTGAAGCTTTCTTT.

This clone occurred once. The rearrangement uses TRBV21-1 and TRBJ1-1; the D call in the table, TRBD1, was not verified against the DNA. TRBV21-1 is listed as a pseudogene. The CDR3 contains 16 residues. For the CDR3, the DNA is TGTGCCAGCAGCAAAGGCCCGGGACAGTCGAACACTGAAGCTTTCTTT. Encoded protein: CASSKGPGQSNTEAFF.

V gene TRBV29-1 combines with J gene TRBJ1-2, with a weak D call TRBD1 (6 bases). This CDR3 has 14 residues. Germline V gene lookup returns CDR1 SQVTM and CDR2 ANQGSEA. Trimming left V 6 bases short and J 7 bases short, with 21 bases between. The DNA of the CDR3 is TGCAGCGTAAAAAACCCGGGCACAGGGACTGGCTACACCTTC. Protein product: CSVKNPGTGTGYTF.

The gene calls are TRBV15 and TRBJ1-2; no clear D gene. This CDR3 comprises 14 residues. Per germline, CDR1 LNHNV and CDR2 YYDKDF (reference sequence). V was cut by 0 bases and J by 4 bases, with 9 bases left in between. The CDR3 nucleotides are TGTGCCACCAGCAGAGATTCACAGCTCTATGGCTACACCTTC. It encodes CATSRDSQLYGYTF.

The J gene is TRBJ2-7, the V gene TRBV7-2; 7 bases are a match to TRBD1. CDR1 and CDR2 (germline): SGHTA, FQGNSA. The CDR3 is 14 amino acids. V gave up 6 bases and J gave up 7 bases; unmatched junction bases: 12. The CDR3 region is CASSSRGGPGEQYF. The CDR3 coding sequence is TGTGCCAGCAGTTCTAGAGGGGGCCCAGGGGAGCAGTACTTC.

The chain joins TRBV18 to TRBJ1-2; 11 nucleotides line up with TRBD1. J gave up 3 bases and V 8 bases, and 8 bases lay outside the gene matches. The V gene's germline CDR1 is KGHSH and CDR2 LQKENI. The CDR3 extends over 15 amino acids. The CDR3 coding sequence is TGTGCCAGCCATTCTGGACAGGGGGCTTACTATGGCTACACCTTC. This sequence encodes CASHSGQGAYYGYTF.

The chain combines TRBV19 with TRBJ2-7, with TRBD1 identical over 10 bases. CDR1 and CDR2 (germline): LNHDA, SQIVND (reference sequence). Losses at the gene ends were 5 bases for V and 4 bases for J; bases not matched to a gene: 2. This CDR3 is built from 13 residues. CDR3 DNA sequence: TGTGCCAGTAGTCGGGACAGGGGTTACGAGCAGTACTTC. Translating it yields CASSRDRGYEQYF. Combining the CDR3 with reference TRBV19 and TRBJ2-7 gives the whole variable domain DGGITQSPKYLFRKEGQNVTLSCEQNLNHDAMYWYRQDPGQGLRLIYYSQIVNDFQKGDIAEGYSVSREKKESFPLTVTSAQKNPTAFYLCASSRDRGYEQYFGPGTRLTVT.

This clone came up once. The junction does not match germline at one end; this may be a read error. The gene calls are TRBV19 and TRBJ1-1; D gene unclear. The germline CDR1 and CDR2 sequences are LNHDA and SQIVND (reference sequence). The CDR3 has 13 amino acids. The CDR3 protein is CQSEGGWGTEAFF. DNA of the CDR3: TGCCAATCCGAGGGCGGTTGGGGCACTGAAGCTTTCTTT.

The CDR3 here is CASSSAGGRAFF. The CDR3 nucleotides are TGTGCCAGCAGCTCTGCAGGGGGGAGGGCTTTCTTT. The chain combines TRBV7-2 with TRBJ1-1; 7 nucleotides align to TRBD1. CDR1 and CDR2 from the germline V gene are SGHTA and FQGNSA. V lost 4 bases, J lost 11 bases, and 7 bases stayed unmatched. The CDR3 runs 12 residues.

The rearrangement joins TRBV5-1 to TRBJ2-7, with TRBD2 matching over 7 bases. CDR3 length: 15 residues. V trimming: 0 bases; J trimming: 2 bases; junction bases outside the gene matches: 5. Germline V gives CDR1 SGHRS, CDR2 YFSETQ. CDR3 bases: TGCGCCAGCAGCTTGGGTAGCGGGCCAACCTACGAGCAGTACTTC. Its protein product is CASSLGSGPTYEQYF. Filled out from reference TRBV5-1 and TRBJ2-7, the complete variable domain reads KAGVTQTPRYLIKTRGQQVTLSCSPISGHRSVSWYQQTPGQGLQFLFEYFSETQRNKGNFPGRFSGRQFSNSRSEMNVSTLELGDSALYLCASSLGSGPTYEQYFGPGTRLTVT.

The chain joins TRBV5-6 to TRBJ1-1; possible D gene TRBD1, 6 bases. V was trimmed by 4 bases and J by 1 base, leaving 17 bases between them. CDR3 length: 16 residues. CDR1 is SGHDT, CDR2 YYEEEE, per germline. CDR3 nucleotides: TGTGCCAGCAGCCGGTGGGGGGGCACCACGAACACTGAAGCTTTCTTT. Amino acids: CASSRWGGTTNTEAFF.

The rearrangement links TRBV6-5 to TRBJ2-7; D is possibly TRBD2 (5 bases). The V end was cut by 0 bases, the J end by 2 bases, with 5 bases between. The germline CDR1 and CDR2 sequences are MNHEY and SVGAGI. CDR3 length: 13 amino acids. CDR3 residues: CASSYSRAYEQYF. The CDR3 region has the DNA TGTGCCAGCAGTTACTCGAGGGCCTACGAGCAGTACTTC.

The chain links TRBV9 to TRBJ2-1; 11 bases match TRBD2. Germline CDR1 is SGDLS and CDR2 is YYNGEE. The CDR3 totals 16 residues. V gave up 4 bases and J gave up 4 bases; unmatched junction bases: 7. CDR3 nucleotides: TGTGCCAGCAGCCCGTTAGCGGGAGGGTCGTACAATGAGCAGTTCTTC. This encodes CASSPLAGGSYNEQFF.

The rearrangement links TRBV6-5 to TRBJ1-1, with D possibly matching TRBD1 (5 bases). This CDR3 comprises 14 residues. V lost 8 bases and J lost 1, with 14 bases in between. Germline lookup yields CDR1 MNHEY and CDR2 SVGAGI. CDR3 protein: CASGLGAGNTEAFF. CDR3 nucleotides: TGTGCCAGCGGTCTAGGGGCAGGGAACACTGAAGCTTTCTTT.

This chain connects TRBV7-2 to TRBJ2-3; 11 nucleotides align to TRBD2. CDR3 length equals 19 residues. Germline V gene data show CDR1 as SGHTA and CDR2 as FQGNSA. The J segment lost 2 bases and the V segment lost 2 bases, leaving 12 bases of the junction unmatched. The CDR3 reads CASSLIPWGLAANTDTQYF. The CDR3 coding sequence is TGTGCCAGCAGCTTAATTCCGTGGGGACTAGCGGCTAACACAGATACGCAGTATTTT.

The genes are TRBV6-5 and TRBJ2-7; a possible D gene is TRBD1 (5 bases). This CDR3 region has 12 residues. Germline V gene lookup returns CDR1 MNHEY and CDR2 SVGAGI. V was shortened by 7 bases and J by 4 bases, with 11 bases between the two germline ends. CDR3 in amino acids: CASTLQGYEQYF. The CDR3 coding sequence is TGTGCCAGCACCCTTCAGGGATACGAGCAGTACTTC.

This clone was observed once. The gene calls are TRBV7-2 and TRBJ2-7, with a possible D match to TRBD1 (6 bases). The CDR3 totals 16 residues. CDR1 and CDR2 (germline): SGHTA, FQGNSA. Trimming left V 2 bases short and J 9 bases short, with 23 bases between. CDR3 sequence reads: CASSLIVWGRQTGQYF. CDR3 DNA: TGTGCCAGCAGCTTAATTGTTTGGGGTCGGCAGACAGGGCAGTACTTC.